Listed below are T cell receptor beta chains from one sample, sequenced in a study of blood T cell repertoires in COVID-19. Produced via immunoSEQ multiplex PCR; TCRdb's table is partial and in-frame only. The sample includes over 400,000 clones, just over 85% of them seen just once. The specimen sequenced was peripheral blood. All receptors derive from a woman aged 25-40 years with active or convalescent COVID-19. The CDR3 runs from the conserved cysteine through the conserved F or W. D genes are given only for firm matches. Only part of the rows carry a size: once, few, many, or a class if the clone is expanded.

j_call: TRBJ1-5; v_call: TRBV7-9; d_call: .; clone_size: .; cdr3_nt: TGTGCCAGCAGCGCAACAGGGACTAGCAATCAGCCCCAGCATTTT; cdr3_aa: CASSATGTSNQPQHF
j_call: TRBJ2-1; v_call: TRBV30; d_call: .; clone_size: .; cdr3_nt: TGTGCCTGGAGTGTAGCCTCGTCTTATGAGCAGTTCTTC; cdr3_aa: CAWSVASSYEQFF
j_call: TRBJ1-5; v_call: TRBV4-1; d_call: .; clone_size: few; cdr3_nt: TGCGCCAGCAGCCAATCTTATAGCAATCAGCCCCAGCATTTT; cdr3_aa: CASSQSYSNQPQHF
j_call: TRBJ2-5; v_call: TRBV3-1/TRBV3-2; d_call: TRBD2; clone_size: .; cdr3_nt: TGTGCCAGCAGAACTTCGGGAGGGCCAAAGGCGGAGACCCAGTACTTC; cdr3_aa: CASRTSGGPKAETQYF
j_call: TRBJ2-7; v_call: TRBV13; d_call: TRBD1; clone_size: .; cdr3_nt: TGTGCCAGCAGCTTGGGACAGGGGTACTCCTACGAGCAGTACTTC; cdr3_aa: CASSLGQGYSYEQYF
j_call: TRBJ1-6; v_call: TRBV9; d_call: TRBD1; clone_size: once; cdr3_nt: TGTGCCAGCAGCGACCCGGGACAGGGTTGGAATTCACCCCTCCACTTT; cdr3_aa: CASSDPGQGWNSPLHF
j_call: TRBJ1-6; v_call: TRBV4-1; d_call: .; clone_size: .; cdr3_nt: TGCGCCAGCAGCCAAGATATACTGGGGGCGGGAGGTTCACCCCTCCACTTT; cdr3_aa: CASSQDILGAGGSPLHF
j_call: TRBJ1-3; v_call: TRBV12-3/TRBV12-4; d_call: .; clone_size: .; cdr3_nt: TGTGCCAGCAGGACAGGCGGGGGAAACACCATATATTTT; cdr3_aa: CASRTGGGNTIYF
j_call: TRBJ2-7; v_call: TRBV6-6; d_call: TRBD1; clone_size: .; cdr3_nt: TGTGCCAGCAGACCCGAAAACAGGGGCGAGCAGTACTTC; cdr3_aa: CASRPENRGEQYF
j_call: TRBJ2-1; v_call: TRBV7-2; d_call: .; clone_size: once; cdr3_nt: TGTGCCAGCAGCCCGACTAGCAATGAGCAGTTCTTC; cdr3_aa: CASSPTSNEQFF
j_call: TRBJ1-1; v_call: TRBV3-1/TRBV3-2; d_call: TRBD1; clone_size: .; cdr3_nt: TGTGCCAGCAGCCACAAACAGGGGGCGGACACTGAAGCTTTCTTT; cdr3_aa: CASSHKQGADTEAFF
j_call: TRBJ2-1; v_call: TRBV4-2; d_call: TRBD2; clone_size: once; cdr3_nt: TGTGCCAGCAGCCAAGTTACTAGCGGCCTATACAATGAGCAGTTCTTC; cdr3_aa: CASSQVTSGLYNEQFF
j_call: TRBJ1-1; v_call: TRBV5-6; d_call: .; clone_size: .; cdr3_nt: TGTGCCAGCACTCCGAGCGGGGGGCCGATCGGGGCGACTTTAGGTGAAGCTTTCTTT; cdr3_aa: CASTPSGGPIGATLGEAFF
j_call: TRBJ1-2; v_call: TRBV5-6; d_call: .; clone_size: .; cdr3_nt: TGTGCCAGCAGTCAGGGGACGATACAGCTCTATGGCTACACCTTC; cdr3_aa: CASSQGTIQLYGYTF
j_call: TRBJ2-3; v_call: TRBV5-6; d_call: TRBD2; clone_size: once; cdr3_nt: TGTGCCAGCAGCTCGAAGCGGGGGAGCACAGATACGCAGTATTTT; cdr3_aa: CASSSKRGSTDTQYF
j_call: TRBJ2-7; v_call: TRBV9; d_call: .; clone_size: .; cdr3_nt: TGTGCCAGCAGCGTAGAAGGCGGAACCCAGTACTTC; cdr3_aa: CASSVEGGTQYF
j_call: TRBJ1-2; v_call: TRBV6-6; d_call: TRBD1; clone_size: .; cdr3_nt: TGTGCCAGCAGTAGACAGGGGGCGGCTGGCTACACCTTC; cdr3_aa: CASSRQGAAGYTF
j_call: TRBJ1-2; v_call: TRBV5-1; d_call: .; clone_size: .; cdr3_nt: TGCGCCAGCAGCTTCGACCAGGGCAGGCCAAACTATGGCTACACCTTC; cdr3_aa: CASSFDQGRPNYGYTF
j_call: TRBJ2-7; v_call: TRBV5-1; d_call: TRBD2; clone_size: .; cdr3_nt: TGCGCCAGCAGCTTGACTAGCGTAACCTACGAGCAGTACTTC; cdr3_aa: CASSLTSVTYEQYF
j_call: TRBJ1-2; v_call: TRBV7-2; d_call: .; clone_size: few; cdr3_nt: TGTGCCAGCAGCCAGGGAGGGACTGTCTATGGCTACACCTTC; cdr3_aa: CASSQGGTVYGYTF
j_call: TRBJ1-4; v_call: TRBV11-2; d_call: .; clone_size: .; cdr3_nt: TGTGCCAGCAGCTTAGATTGGAGGGCAGGTGAAAAACTGTTTTTT; cdr3_aa: CASSLDWRAGEKLFF
j_call: TRBJ2-2; v_call: TRBV6-5; d_call: TRBD1; clone_size: .; cdr3_nt: TGTGCCAGCATCTATACAGGGGGTGGGTCCGGGGAGCTGTTTTTT; cdr3_aa: CASIYTGGGSGELFF
j_call: TRBJ1-4; v_call: TRBV7-5; d_call: .; clone_size: once; cdr3_nt: TGTGTCAGAAGCTTAGCCCCAGTTTCTTCTAATGAAAAACTGTTTTTT; cdr3_aa: CVRSLAPVSSNEKLFF
j_call: TRBJ1-5; v_call: TRBV5-1; d_call: .; clone_size: .; cdr3_nt: TGCGCCAGCAGCTATGACGGACAGTACAATCAGCCCCAGCATTTT; cdr3_aa: CASSYDGQYNQPQHF
j_call: TRBJ1-4; v_call: TRBV11-2; d_call: .; clone_size: .; cdr3_nt: TGTGCCAGCAGCTCCCCTATGGACAGCTCTAATGAAAAACTGTTTTTT; cdr3_aa: CASSSPMDSSNEKLFF
j_call: TRBJ1-2; v_call: TRBV11-2; d_call: .; clone_size: .; cdr3_nt: TGTGCCAGCAGCTTAAACAGGGTAGATGGCTACACCTTC; cdr3_aa: CASSLNRVDGYTF
j_call: TRBJ1-1; v_call: TRBV6-5; d_call: .; clone_size: once; cdr3_nt: TGTGCCAGCAGTTTGGGGGCGTGGGGCACTGAAGCTTTCTTT; cdr3_aa: CASSLGAWGTEAFF
j_call: TRBJ2-1; v_call: TRBV5-1; d_call: .; clone_size: once; cdr3_nt: TGCGCCAGCAGCCCCGTTAGAGCCTCCTACAATGAGCAGTTCTTC; cdr3_aa: CASSPVRASYNEQFF
j_call: TRBJ1-3; v_call: TRBV19; d_call: .; clone_size: .; cdr3_nt: TGTGCCAGTAGTACCCGGGACAAATCTGGAAACACCATATATTTT; cdr3_aa: CASSTRDKSGNTIYF
j_call: TRBJ2-7; v_call: TRBV6-5; d_call: TRBD2; clone_size: .; cdr3_nt: TGTGCCAGCAGTTATATGGTAGCGGGAGCCTACGAGCAGTACTTC; cdr3_aa: CASSYMVAGAYEQYF
j_call: TRBJ1-1; v_call: TRBV6-5; d_call: .; clone_size: .; cdr3_nt: TGTGCCAGCAGCCGTACTGAGGGCGCTGAAGCTTTCTTT; cdr3_aa: CASSRTEGAEAFF
j_call: TRBJ1-1; v_call: TRBV20-1; d_call: .; clone_size: .; cdr3_nt: TGCAGTGCGGGGGGGGAAGTTGGAGCTTTCTTT; cdr3_aa: CSAGGEVGAFF
j_call: TRBJ2-1; v_call: TRBV4-2; d_call: TRBD1; clone_size: .; cdr3_nt: TGTGCCAGCAGCCAAAACAGGGGGCTTTACAATGAGCAGTTCTTC; cdr3_aa: CASSQNRGLYNEQFF
j_call: TRBJ1-1; v_call: TRBV5-1; d_call: .; clone_size: .; cdr3_nt: TGCGCCAGCAGCTTGGGAGGCGTCAGGGTGGCTGAAGCTTTCTTT; cdr3_aa: CASSLGGVRVAEAFF
j_call: TRBJ2-1; v_call: TRBV20-1; d_call: TRBD2; clone_size: .; cdr3_nt: TGCAGTGCTAGTTCTGGCGCGGGAGTTTCGAATGAGCAGTTCTTC; cdr3_aa: CSASSGAGVSNEQFF
j_call: TRBJ1-2; v_call: TRBV19; d_call: TRBD1; clone_size: once; cdr3_nt: TGTGCCAGTAGTTCTCGGACAGGGGCGGCCAACTATGGCTACACCTTC; cdr3_aa: CASSSRTGAANYGYTF
j_call: TRBJ2-5; v_call: TRBV13; d_call: .; clone_size: .; cdr3_nt: TGTGCCAGCAGCTCGGACTATCAAGAGACCCAGTACTTC; cdr3_aa: CASSSDYQETQYF
j_call: TRBJ1-1; v_call: TRBV18; d_call: .; clone_size: .; cdr3_nt: TGTGCCAGCTCACCTGCCCTCGTCAGGGGCGGTTTCATGAACACTGAAGCTTTCTTT; cdr3_aa: CASSPALVRGGFMNTEAFF
j_call: TRBJ1-2; v_call: TRBV10-2; d_call: TRBD1; clone_size: .; cdr3_nt: TGCGCCAGCAGTATACAGGGGGCCGGTGACTATGGCTACACCTTC; cdr3_aa: CASSIQGAGDYGYTF
j_call: TRBJ1-1; v_call: TRBV5-1; d_call: .; clone_size: .; cdr3_nt: TGCGCCAGCAGAATCAAGAGGGACACTGAAGCTTTCTTT; cdr3_aa: CASRIKRDTEAFF
j_call: TRBJ1-3; v_call: TRBV30; d_call: TRBD1; clone_size: .; cdr3_nt: TGTGCCTGGAACCACTACCGGGGACAGGGGGTCATCACTGGAAACACCATATATTTT; cdr3_aa: CAWNHYRGQGVITGNTIYF
j_call: TRBJ2-7; v_call: TRBV5-4; d_call: TRBD2; clone_size: once; cdr3_nt: TGTGCCAGCAGCTCTGACCGGGGGGTGCAGTACTTC; cdr3_aa: CASSSDRGVQYF
j_call: TRBJ1-1; v_call: TRBV30; d_call: .; clone_size: once; cdr3_nt: TGTGCCTGGAGTGTCAGTCCAGTGGTGGACACTGAAGCTTTCTTT; cdr3_aa: CAWSVSPVVDTEAFF
j_call: TRBJ2-2; v_call: TRBV30; d_call: .; clone_size: few; cdr3_nt: TGTGCCTGGAGTGTTAAGCTTACGAACACCGGGGAGCTGTTTTTT; cdr3_aa: CAWSVKLTNTGELFF
j_call: TRBJ1-4; v_call: TRBV7-2; d_call: .; clone_size: .; cdr3_nt: TGTGCCAGCAGCTTTCCAGGCAATAATGAAAAACTGTTTTTT; cdr3_aa: CASSFPGNNEKLFF
j_call: TRBJ1-2; v_call: TRBV6-5; d_call: .; clone_size: .; cdr3_nt: TGTGCCAGCAGTCTAGATCTATATGGCTACACCTTC; cdr3_aa: CASSLDLYGYTF
j_call: TRBJ1-2; v_call: TRBV7-9; d_call: TRBD1; clone_size: .; cdr3_nt: TGTGCCAGCAGCTTAATGATTGGACAGGGAATCGGCTATGGCTACACCTTC; cdr3_aa: CASSLMIGQGIGYGYTF
j_call: TRBJ1-4; v_call: TRBV7-6; d_call: .; clone_size: .; cdr3_nt: TGTGCCAGCAGCCCTCGCCGGGGGGCTAATGAAAAACTGTTTTTT; cdr3_aa: CASSPRRGANEKLFF